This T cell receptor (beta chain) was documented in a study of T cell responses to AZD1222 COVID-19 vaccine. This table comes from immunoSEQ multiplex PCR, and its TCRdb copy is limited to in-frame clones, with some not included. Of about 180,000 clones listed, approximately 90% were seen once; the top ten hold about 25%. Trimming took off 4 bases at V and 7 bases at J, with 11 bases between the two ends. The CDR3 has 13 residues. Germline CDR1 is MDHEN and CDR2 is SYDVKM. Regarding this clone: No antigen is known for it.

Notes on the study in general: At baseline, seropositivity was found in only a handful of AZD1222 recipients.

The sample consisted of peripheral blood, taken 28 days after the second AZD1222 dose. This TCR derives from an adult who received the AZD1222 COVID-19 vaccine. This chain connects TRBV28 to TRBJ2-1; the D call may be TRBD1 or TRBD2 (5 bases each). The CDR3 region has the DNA TGTGCCAGCAGTTCGGGACCGCTTAATGAGCAGTTCTTC. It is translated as CASSSGPLNEQFF.